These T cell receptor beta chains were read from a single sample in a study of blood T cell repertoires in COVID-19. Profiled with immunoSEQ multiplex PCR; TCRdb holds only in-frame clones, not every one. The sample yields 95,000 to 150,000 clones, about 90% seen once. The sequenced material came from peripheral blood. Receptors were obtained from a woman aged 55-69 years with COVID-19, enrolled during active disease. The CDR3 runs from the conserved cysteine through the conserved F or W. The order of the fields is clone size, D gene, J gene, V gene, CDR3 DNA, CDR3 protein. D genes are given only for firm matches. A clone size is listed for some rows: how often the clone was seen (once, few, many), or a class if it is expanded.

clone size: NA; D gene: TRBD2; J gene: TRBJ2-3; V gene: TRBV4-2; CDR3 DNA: TGTGCCAGCAGCCAAGGGACTAGCGGGGGGCCATGGACAGATACGCAGTATTTT; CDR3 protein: CASSQGTSGGPWTDTQYF
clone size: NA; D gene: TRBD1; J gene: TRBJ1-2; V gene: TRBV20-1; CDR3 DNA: TGCAGTGCTAGTACAGGGGTGGCTAACTATGGCTACACCTTC; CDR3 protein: CSASTGVANYGYTF
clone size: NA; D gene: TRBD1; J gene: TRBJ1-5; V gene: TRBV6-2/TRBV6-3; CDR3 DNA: TGTGCCAGCAGTACCGGGACAGATCGGGGTCAGCCCCAGCATTTT; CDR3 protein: CASSTGTDRGQPQHF
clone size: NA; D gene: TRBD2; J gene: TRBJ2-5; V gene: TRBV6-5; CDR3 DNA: TGTGCCAGCAGTTCCATAGCGGGGGGAGAGACCCAGTACTTC; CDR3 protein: CASSSIAGGETQYF
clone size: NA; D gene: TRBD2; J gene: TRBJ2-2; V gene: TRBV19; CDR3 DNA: TGTGCCAGTAGACGTTTAGCGGGGGGGATCGGGGAGCTGTTTTTT; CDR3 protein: CASRRLAGGIGELFF
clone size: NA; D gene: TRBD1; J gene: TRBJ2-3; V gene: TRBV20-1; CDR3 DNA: TGCAGTGCTAGTAACCGGGACAGTAGCACAGATACGCAGTATTTT; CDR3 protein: CSASNRDSSTDTQYF
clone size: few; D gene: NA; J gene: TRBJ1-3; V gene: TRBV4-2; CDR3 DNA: TGTGCCAGCAGCCAAGAAAACACAGGAAACACCATATATTTT; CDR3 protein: CASSQENTGNTIYF
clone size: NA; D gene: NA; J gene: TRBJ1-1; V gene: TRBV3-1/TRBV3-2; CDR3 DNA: TGTGCCAGCTCGGCACCCGGGGGGGGAGCTGAAGCTTTCTTT; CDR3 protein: CASSAPGGGAEAFF
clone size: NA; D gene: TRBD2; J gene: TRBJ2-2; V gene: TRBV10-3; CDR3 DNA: TGTGCCATCAGTGCTAGCGGGGGGGCCAGCACCGGGGAGCTGTTTTTT; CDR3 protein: CAISASGGASTGELFF
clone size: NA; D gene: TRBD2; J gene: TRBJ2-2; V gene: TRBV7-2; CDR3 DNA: TGTGCCAGCAGTAAACAGCGGGGGGGCACCGGGGAGCTGTTTTTT; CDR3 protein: CASSKQRGGTGELFF
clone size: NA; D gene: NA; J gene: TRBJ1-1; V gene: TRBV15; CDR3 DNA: TGTGCCACCAGCAGAGGATACAGGGAAGCTTTCTTT; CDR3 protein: CATSRGYREAFF
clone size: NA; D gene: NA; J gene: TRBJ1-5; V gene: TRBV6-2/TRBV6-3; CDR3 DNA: TGTGCCAGCAGTTACTCGAGGTTGGAGGGCATCGGTCAGCCCCAGCATTTT; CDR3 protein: CASSYSRLEGIGQPQHF
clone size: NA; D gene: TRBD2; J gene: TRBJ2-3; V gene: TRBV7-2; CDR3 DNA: TGTGCCAGCAGCTTAGCGTGGGCGGGGGGGAGCACAGATACGCAGTATTTT; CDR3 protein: CASSLAWAGGSTDTQYF
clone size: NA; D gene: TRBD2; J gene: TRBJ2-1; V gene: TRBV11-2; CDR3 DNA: TGTGCCAGCAGCTTCCGAGGACTAGCCTATGAGCAGTTCTTC; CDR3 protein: CASSFRGLAYEQFF
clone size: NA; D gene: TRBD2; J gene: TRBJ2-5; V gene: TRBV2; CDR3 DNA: TGTGCCAGCGGGACTAGGAGGCTAGAGACCCAGTACTTC; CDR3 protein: CASGTRRLETQYF
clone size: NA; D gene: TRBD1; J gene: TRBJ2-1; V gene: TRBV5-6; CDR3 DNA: TGTGCCAGCAGCTTGGGTCGCGCAAGGACAGGGGGCCATGAGCAGTTCTTC; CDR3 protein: CASSLGRARTGGHEQFF
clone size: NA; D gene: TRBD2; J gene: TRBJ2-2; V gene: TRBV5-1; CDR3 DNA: TGCGCCAGCAGCTTCTTTAGCGGGGGAGACACCGGGGAGCTGTTTTTT; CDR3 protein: CASSFFSGGDTGELFF